These 5 T cell receptor beta chains were all obtained from the same sample, sequenced in a study of blood T cell repertoires in COVID-19. The protocol was immunoSEQ multiplex PCR, while the TCRdb copy is restricted to in-frame clones and leaves out a portion. The table includes about 170,000 clones, approximately 82% detected once. Sequenced: PBMCs or T cells enriched from blood (not recorded which). These TCRs come from a woman in her 50s who had recovered from COVID-19.

V and J are TRBV11-2 and TRBJ2-6, with D possibly matching TRBD1 (6 bases). The length of the CDR3 is 18 residues. Trimming stripped 2 bases from V and 1 base from J, with 15 bases between. Germline assignment: CDR1 SGHAT and CDR2 FQNNGV. The CDR3 here is CASSLLTGFRSGANVLTF. In nucleotides, the CDR3 is TGTGCCAGCAGCTTATTAACAGGGTTTAGGTCTGGGGCCAACGTCCTGACTTTC.

The V call is TRBV7-2, the J call TRBJ1-1; a possible D gene is TRBD1 (5 bases). This CDR3 contains 13 residues. Germline CDR1 reads SGHTA; CDR2 reads FQGNSA. Trimming removed 6 bases at V and 1 base at J, with 9 bases between. CDR3 bases: TGTGCCAGCAGGTCCGGACAGAACACTGAAGCTTTCTTT. Its translation is CASRSGQNTEAFF.

J is TRBJ2-2 and V is TRBV25-1, with D maybe TRBD1 (6 bases). Trimming removed 7 bases at V and 7 bases at J, with 16 bases between. The CDR3 length is 14 residues. Germline V CDR1 and CDR2: MGHDK, SYGVNS. CDR3 coding DNA: TGTGCCAGCAAGGGACAAGGAATAGTCGGGGAGCTGTTTTTT. Translating gives CASKGQGIVGELFF.

V is TRBV11-3 and J is TRBJ2-1; TRBD1 might be the D (6 bases). The CDR3 consists of 15 residues. Germline CDR1 reads SGHNT; CDR2 reads YENEEA. Trimming pared 2 bases from V and 4 bases from J, leaving 12 bases between. CDR3 sequence (DNA): TGTGCCAGCAGCTTACAGGGGTCCAATTACAATGAGCAGTTCTTC. This gives the protein CASSLQGSNYNEQFF.

The CDR3: CASSWTGTEAFF. Written as DNA, the CDR3 is TGTGCCAGCAGCTGGACAGGCACTGAAGCTTTCTTT. The genes are TRBV5-6 and TRBJ1-1, with TRBD1 matching over 7 bases. Germline lookup yields CDR1 SGHDT and CDR2 YYEEEE. CDR3 size: 12 residues. J was trimmed by 4 bases and V by 3 bases; bases with no gene match: 0.